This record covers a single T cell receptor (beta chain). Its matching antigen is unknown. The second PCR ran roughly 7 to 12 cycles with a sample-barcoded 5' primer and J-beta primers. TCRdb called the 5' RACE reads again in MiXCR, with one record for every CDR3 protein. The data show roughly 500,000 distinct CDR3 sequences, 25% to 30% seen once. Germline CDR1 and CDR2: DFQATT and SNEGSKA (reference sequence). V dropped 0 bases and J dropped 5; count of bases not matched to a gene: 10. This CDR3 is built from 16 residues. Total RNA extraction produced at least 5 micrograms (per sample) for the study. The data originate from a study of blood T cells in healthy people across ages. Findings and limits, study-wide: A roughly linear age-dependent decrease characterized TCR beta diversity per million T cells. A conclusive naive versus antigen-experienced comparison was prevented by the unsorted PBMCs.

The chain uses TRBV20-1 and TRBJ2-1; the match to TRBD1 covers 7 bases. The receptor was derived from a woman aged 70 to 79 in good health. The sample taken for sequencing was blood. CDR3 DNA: TGCAGTGCTAGAGATGGGACACGACAGGGTGACAATGAGCAGTTCTTC. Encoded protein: CSARDGTRQGDNEQFF.